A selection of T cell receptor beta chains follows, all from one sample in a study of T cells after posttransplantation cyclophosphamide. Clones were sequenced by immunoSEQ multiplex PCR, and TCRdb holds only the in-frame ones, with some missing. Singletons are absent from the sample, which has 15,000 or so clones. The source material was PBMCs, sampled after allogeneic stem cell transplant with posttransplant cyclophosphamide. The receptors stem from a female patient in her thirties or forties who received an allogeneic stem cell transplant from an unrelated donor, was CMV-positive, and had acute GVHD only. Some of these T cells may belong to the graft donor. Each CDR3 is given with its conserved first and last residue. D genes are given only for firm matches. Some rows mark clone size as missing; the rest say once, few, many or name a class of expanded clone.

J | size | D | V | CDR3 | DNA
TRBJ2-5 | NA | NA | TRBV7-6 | CASSPPDPAAQETQYF | TGTGCCAGCAGCCCCCCCGATCCAGCGGCCCAAGAGACCCAGTACTTC
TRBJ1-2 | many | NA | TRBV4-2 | CASSLPGPLYGYTF | TGTGCCAGCAGCCTGCCAGGGCCCCTCTATGGCTACACCTTC
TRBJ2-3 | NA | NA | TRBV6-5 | CASGRSNRVLDTQYF | TGTGCCAGCGGTAGATCCAACAGGGTTCTAGATACGCAGTATTTT
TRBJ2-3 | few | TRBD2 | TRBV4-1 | CASSQRDYHGADTQYF | TGCGCCAGCAGCCAACGGGACTATCATGGGGCGGATACGCAGTATTTT
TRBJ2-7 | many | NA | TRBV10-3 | CAITRQRVPPYERQYF | TGTGCCATCACTCGCCAGCGGGTCCCCCCCTACGAGAGGCAGTACTTC
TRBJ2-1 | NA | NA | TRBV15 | CATSRDLVRMGPNEQFF | TGTGCCACCAGCAGAGATCTGGTAAGAATGGGCCCGAATGAGCAGTTCTTC
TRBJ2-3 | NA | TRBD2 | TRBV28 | CASSPSGSTDTQYF | TGTGCCAGCAGCCCTAGCGGGAGCACGGATACGCAGTATTTT
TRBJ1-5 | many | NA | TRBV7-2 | CASSPRGDGNQPQHF | TGTGCCAGCAGCCCCAGGGGAGATGGCAATCAGCCCCAGCATTTT
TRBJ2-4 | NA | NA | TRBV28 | CASSFQGVAKNIQYF | TGTGCCAGCAGTTTCCAGGGCGTAGCCAAAAACATTCAGTACTTC
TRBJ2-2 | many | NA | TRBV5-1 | CASSLGTLNTGELFF | TGCGCCAGCAGCTTGGGGACTTTGAACACCGGGGAGCTGTTTTTT
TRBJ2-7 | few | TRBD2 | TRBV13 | CASSPHGSGSYEQYF | TGTGCCAGCAGCCCGCATGGTAGCGGGAGCTACGAGCAGTACTTC
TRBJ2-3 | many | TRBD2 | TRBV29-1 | CSVRLAGGSDTQYF | TGCAGCGTTAGGCTAGCGGGGGGCTCGGATACGCAGTATTTT
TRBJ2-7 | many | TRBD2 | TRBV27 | CASSFPPAGGSYEQYF | TGTGCCAGCAGTTTCCCTCCAGCGGGAGGCTCCTACGAGCAGTACTTC
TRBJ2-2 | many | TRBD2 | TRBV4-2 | CASSYLRGLADTGELFF | TGTGCCAGCAGCTACTTACGGGGCCTAGCGGACACCGGGGAGCTGTTTTTT
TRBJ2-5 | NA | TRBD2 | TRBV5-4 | CASQVGGGQETQYF | TGTGCCAGTCAAGTTGGGGGGGGCCAAGAGACCCAGTACTTC
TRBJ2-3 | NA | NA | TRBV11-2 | CASSLVGGRVDTQYF | TGTGCCAGCAGCTTAGTCGGGGGGCGGGTCGATACGCAGTATTTT
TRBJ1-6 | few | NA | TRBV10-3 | CAISDLNSPLHF | TGTGCCATCAGTGACCTGAATTCACCCCTCCACTTT
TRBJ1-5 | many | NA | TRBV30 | CAWGQMYQPQHF | TGTGCCTGGGGCCAGATGTATCAGCCCCAGCATTTT
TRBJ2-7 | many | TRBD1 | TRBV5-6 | CASRRGQGEQYF | TGTGCCAGCAGACGAGGACAGGGCGAGCAGTACTTC
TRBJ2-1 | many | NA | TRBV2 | CASSVGLAIYNEQFF | TGTGCCAGCAGTGTGGGGCTAGCGATCTACAATGAGCAGTTCTTC
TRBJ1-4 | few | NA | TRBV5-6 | CASSARDGGRELFF | TGTGCCAGCAGCGCGAGGGACGGGGGGAGAGAACTGTTTTTT
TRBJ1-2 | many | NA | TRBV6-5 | CASTGWGSNYGYTF | TGTGCCAGTACAGGGTGGGGATCTAACTATGGCTACACCTTC
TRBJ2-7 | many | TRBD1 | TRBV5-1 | CASSTQGARYEQYF | TGCGCCAGCAGCACGCAGGGGGCGCGTTACGAGCAGTACTTC
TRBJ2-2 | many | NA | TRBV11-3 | CASSFGHYTGELFF | TGTGCCAGCAGCTTTGGGCATTACACCGGGGAGCTGTTTTTT
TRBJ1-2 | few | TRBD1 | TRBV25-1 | CASSDSDRGWVGPTF | TGTGCCAGCAGTGATTCGGACAGGGGGTGGGTGGGCCCCACCTTC
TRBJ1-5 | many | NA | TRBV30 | CAWSTGRSDQPQHF | TGTGCCTGGAGTACGGGGAGGTCAGATCAGCCCCAGCATTTT
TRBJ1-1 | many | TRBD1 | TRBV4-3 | CASSQGWDRTMNTEAFF | TGCGCCAGCAGCCAAGGGTGGGACAGAACCATGAACACTGAAGCTTTCTTT
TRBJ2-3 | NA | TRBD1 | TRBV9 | CASSAMPGQGADTQYF | TGTGCCAGCAGCGCGATGCCGGGACAGGGGGCAGATACGCAGTATTTT
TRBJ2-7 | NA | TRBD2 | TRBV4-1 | CASSHTTSGTSYEQYF | TGCGCCAGCAGCCACACGACTAGCGGAACCTCCTACGAGCAGTACTTC
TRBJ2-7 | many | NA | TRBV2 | CASLSERLSYEQYF | TGTGCCAGCTTGTCGGAGCGGCTATCCTACGAGCAGTACTTC
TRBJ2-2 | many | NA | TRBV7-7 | CASSLARNTGELFF | TGTGCCAGCAGCTTAGCTAGGAACACCGGGGAGCTGTTTTTT
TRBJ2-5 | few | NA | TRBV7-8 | CASSARQGAGETQYF | TGTGCCAGCAGCGCCAGACAGGGTGCGGGGGAGACCCAGTACTTC
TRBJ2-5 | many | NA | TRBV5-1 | CASSFNRDETQYF | TGCGCCAGCAGCTTCAACAGGGATGAGACCCAGTACTTC
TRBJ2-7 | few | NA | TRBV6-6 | CASSSGSDYEQYF | TGTGCCAGCAGTTCGGGTTCTGACTACGAGCAGTACTTC
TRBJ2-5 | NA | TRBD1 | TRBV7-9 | CASSALTGPQETQYF | TGTGCCAGCAGCGCCCTGACAGGGCCACAAGAGACCCAGTACTTC
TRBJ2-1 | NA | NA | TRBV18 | CASSQVAYEMGPYNEQFF | TGTGCCAGCTCGCAGGTGGCCTATGAAATGGGTCCCTACAATGAGCAGTTCTTC
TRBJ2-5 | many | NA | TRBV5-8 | CASSWGVIGAQYF | TGTGCCAGCAGCTGGGGGGTTATCGGGGCCCAGTACTTC
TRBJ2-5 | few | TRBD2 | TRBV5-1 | CASSLGLAGVKQETQYF | TGCGCCAGCAGCTTGGGGCTAGCGGGGGTCAAGCAAGAGACCCAGTACTTC
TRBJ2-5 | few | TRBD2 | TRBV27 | CASSLSGTNYF | TGTGCCAGCAGTTTATCAGGGACTAACTACTTC
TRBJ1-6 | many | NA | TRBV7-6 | CASSFGGTDSPLHF | TGTGCCAGCAGCTTTGGGGGCACGGATTCACCCCTCCACTTT
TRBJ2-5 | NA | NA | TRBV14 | CASSQAGVEETQYF | TGTGCCAGCAGCCAAGCAGGGGTTGAGGAGACCCAGTACTTC
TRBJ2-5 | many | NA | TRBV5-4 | CASSLFDSGYQETQYF | TGTGCCAGCAGCTTGTTTGATAGCGGATACCAAGAGACCCAGTACTTC
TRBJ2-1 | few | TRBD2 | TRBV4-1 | CASSLHRASGGYNEQFF | TGCGCCAGCAGCCTCCATAGGGCTAGCGGGGGTTACAATGAGCAGTTCTTC
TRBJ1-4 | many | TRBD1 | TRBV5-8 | CASSLDRGRLFF | TGTGCCAGCAGCTTGGACAGGGGTCGACTGTTTTTT
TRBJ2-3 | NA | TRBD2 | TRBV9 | CASSVGAGGITDTQYF | TGTGCCAGCAGCGTAGGGGCGGGGGGGATTACAGATACGCAGTATTTT
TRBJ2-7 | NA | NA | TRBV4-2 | CASSQGSALTYEQYF | TGTGCCAGCAGCCAAGGTAGCGCTCTAACCTACGAGCAGTACTTC
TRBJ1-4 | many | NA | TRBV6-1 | CASSEDKTRNEKLFF | TGTGCCAGCAGTGAGGACAAAACCCGCAATGAAAAACTGTTTTTT
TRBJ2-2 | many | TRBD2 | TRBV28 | CASSGGLAGGELFF | TGTGCCAGCAGTGGGGGACTAGCGGGTGGGGAGCTGTTTTTT
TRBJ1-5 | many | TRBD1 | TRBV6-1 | CASSDTIGTGGQPQHF | TGTGCCAGCAGTGATACGATCGGGACAGGGGGTCAGCCCCAGCATTTT
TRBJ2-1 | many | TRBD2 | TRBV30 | CAWAPAAGTSGSWYNEQFF | TGTGCCTGGGCCCCTGCCGCCGGGACTAGCGGGAGTTGGTACAATGAGCAGTTCTTC
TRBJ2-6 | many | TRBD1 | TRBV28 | CASSHRTGKPSSGANVLTF | TGTGCCAGCAGTCACAGGACAGGGAAGCCTTCATCCGGGGCCAACGTCCTGACTTTC